Detailed here is one TCR beta chain. Its target is unknown. TCR beta cDNA was generated via 5'RACE template switching incorporating UMIs. Reanalyzing the 5' RACE reads, TCRdb keeps one entry per CDR3 protein, without DNA. The sample features about 260,000 distinct CDR3 sequences, with about 0.4% in its top ten. This specimen comes from a study of T cells expressing NK-cell markers. As for the study in general: Repertoires of TCR beta were obtained from T cells sorted as CD3+CD56+NKG2C+, CD3+CD56+NKG2C- and CD3+CD56-NKG2C+. General study findings and limits: Where a handful of donors were concerned, these clonotypes also led the CD3+CD56-NKG2C+ fraction. The HCMV specificity of the expanded NKG2C+ T cell clones stayed unresolved.

Germline values: CDR1 SQVTM, CDR2 ANQGSEA. There are 14 residues in the CDR3. This rearrangement joins TRBV29-1 to TRBJ2-5; the D call of TRBD2 rests on TCRdb alone, since no DNA is present to check it. The sample consisted of blood T cells: a sorted CD56 or NKG2C T cell subset, CD4+ or CD8+ T cells, or bulk PBMC T cells (not recorded which). This TCR was recovered from a man between 18 and 29 years old in good health. CDR3 sequence reads: CSVHTGTRSETQYF.